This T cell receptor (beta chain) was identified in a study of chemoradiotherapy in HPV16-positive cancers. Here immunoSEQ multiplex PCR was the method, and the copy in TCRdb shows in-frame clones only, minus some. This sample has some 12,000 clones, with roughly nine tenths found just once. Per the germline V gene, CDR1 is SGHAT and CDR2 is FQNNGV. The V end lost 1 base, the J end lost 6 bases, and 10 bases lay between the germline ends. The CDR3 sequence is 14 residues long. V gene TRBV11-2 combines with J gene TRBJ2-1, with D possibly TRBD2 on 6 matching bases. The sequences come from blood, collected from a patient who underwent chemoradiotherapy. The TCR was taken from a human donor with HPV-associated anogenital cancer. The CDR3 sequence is CASSLGAGLNEQFF. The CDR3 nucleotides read TGTGCCAGCAGCTTAGGTGCGGGGCTCAATGAGCAGTTCTTC.